The clone carrying this TCR beta chain was seen once. Antigen: not known. Germline V gene lookup returns CDR1 SGHNT and CDR2 YYREEE (reference sequence). CDR3 length: 15 residues. After removal of 4 bases from V and 1 base from J, the junction contained 4 bases not matched to a gene. Clones were read by immunoSEQ multiplex PCR, and TCRdb kept only the in-frame ones, dropping some. Among about 60,000 clones, about 85% were seen once, and the ten largest hold about 4%. The data originate from a study of a mutant IDH1 vaccine in newly diagnosed glioma. About the study: The treated population exhibited a male proportion of around 62%, a female proportion of roughly 38%, and a mean age of about 39 years. V12 fell at week 35 and V13, the study end, at week 47. Study-level findings and limits: Apparently, pseudoprogression bore no relation to changes among the top peripheral T cell clonotypes.

Time point given: week 35, safety follow-up. Every vaccine dose comprised 300 ug of mutant IDH1 20-mer peptide plus topical imiquimod. V gene TRBV5-4 combines with J gene TRBJ2-7, with 11 positions matching TRBD1. This sequence was found in a man aged 25-45 years with glioma. Sample: PBMCs, taken from a glioma patient whose treatment included an IDH1 peptide vaccine. DNA for the CDR3: TGTGCCAGCAGCGGGGACAGGGGGGGTTCCTACGAGCAGTACTTC. Translated: CASSGDRGGSYEQYF.